The rows below give T cell receptor beta chains drawn from one sample of a study of Tregs in tolerant kidney transplant recipients. The assay was immunoSEQ multiplex PCR, and TCRdb's table has in-frame clones only and misses some. The table has approximately 60,000 clones, around 80% seen once. Source material: CD4+ T cells from blood. The origin of the receptors is a human donor in good health. Both conserved end residues are part of each CDR3. D genes are given only for firm matches. Only some rows state a clone size, as once, few, many or a class for expanded clones.

D gene	CDR3 length	V gene	J gene	clone size	CDR3 DNA	CDR3 protein
NA	14	TRBV9	TRBJ2-3	NA	TGTGCCAGCAGCGTAGTTGGGTATCAAGATACGCAGTATTTT	CASSVVGYQDTQYF
NA	15	TRBV2	TRBJ1-5	NA	TGTGCCAGCAGTCTACGACAGAATAGCAATCAGCCCCAGCATTTT	CASSLRQNSNQPQHF
TRBD1	15	TRBV10-3	TRBJ1-4	NA	TGTGCCATCAGTGAGCTGGGACAGGGCAACGAAAAACTGTTTTTT	CAISELGQGNEKLFF
TRBD1	14	TRBV19	TRBJ2-5	NA	TGTGCCAGTCGGGACAGGGGGCATCGGGAGACCCAGTACTTC	CASRDRGHRETQYF
NA	18	TRBV5-1	TRBJ2-6	NA	TGCGCCAGCAGCTTGGCCTCAGGGGGGGTCTCTGGGGCCAACGTCCTGACTTTC	CASSLASGGVSGANVLTF
NA	16	TRBV27	TRBJ2-1	NA	TGTGCCAGCAGTCCCGGGGGCTGGTGGGAGCGGAATGAGCAGTTCTTC	CASSPGGWWERNEQFF
TRBD2	16	TRBV5-1	TRBJ2-1	NA	TGCGCCAGCAGCGACTCTAAGCGGGAGGAAAGGGATGAGCAGTTCTTC	CASSDSKREERDEQFF
TRBD2	16	TRBV7-9	TRBJ2-1	NA	TGTGCCAGCAGCTTCAGAGGTAGCGGGATGAGGAATGAGCAGTTCTTC	CASSFRGSGMRNEQFF
NA	15	TRBV4-1	TRBJ2-3	NA	TGCGCCAGCAGCCAAGATCGATGGGGCCGGGATACGCAGTATTTT	CASSQDRWGRDTQYF
TRBD2	15	TRBV5-6	TRBJ2-7	NA	TGTGCCAGCAGCCGCCTGACTAGCAGCTCCTACGAGCAGTACTTC	CASSRLTSSSYEQYF
NA	11	TRBV6-5	TRBJ1-2	NA	TGTGCCAGCAGTAGGGGCTATGGCTACACCTTC	CASSRGYGYTF
TRBD2	17	TRBV5-1	TRBJ2-1	NA	TGCGCCAGCAGCCTGCCCTCACTAGCGGGGGGATACAATGAGCAGTTCTTC	CASSLPSLAGGYNEQFF
NA	13	TRBV9	TRBJ2-7	NA	TGTGCCAGCAGCGTAGAGTCGGGCTACGAGCAGTACTTC	CASSVESGYEQYF
NA	12	TRBV27	TRBJ1-1	NA	TGTGCCAGCAGGGGACCTAACACTGAAGCTTTCTTT	CASRGPNTEAFF
NA	13	TRBV7-6	TRBJ2-3	NA	TGTGCCAGCAGTCGAGACTACACAGATACGCAGTATTTT	CASSRDYTDTQYF
TRBD2	14	TRBV30	TRBJ2-1	NA	TGTGCCTGGAGAATAGCGGGAGGAGGCGGTGAGCAGTTCTTC	CAWRIAGGGGEQFF
NA	10	TRBV19	TRBJ1-1	few	TGTGCCAGGGGCAGGCCTGCAGCTTTCTTT	CARGRPAAFF
NA	15	TRBV5-4	TRBJ2-5	once	TGTGCCAGCAGCCGGGGGGCCCGGGTAGGAGAGACCCAGTACTTC	CASSRGARVGETQYF
NA	13	TRBV11-2	TRBJ2-3	few	TGTGCCAGCAGCTTTTCCTGGACGGATACGCAGTATTTT	CASSFSWTDTQYF
TRBD2	16	TRBV28	TRBJ2-3	NA	TGTGCCAGCAGGGAAAGCGGGAGGGGATTTGCAGATACGCAGTATTTT	CASRESGRGFADTQYF
NA	14	TRBV4-2	TRBJ2-7	NA	TGTGCCAGCAGCCAAGATTACGGGGGGCGGGAGCAGTACTTC	CASSQDYGGREQYF
TRBD1	15	TRBV30	TRBJ1-2	NA	TGTGCCTGGAGCCAAGGGGGGCAGGGGGTATATGGCTACACCTTC	CAWSQGGQGVYGYTF